The present TCR beta chain was sequenced within a study of cytomegalovirus exposure and HLA in healthy donors. Germline V CDR1 and CDR2: SGHTA, FQGNSA. The trim removed 3 bases at V and 4 bases at J, leaving 2 bases unmatched. The CDR3 contains 15 residues. The study ran its PCR with 60 Vbeta and 13 Jbeta primers. Sequencing used immunoSEQ multiplex PCR; TCRdb keeps in-frame clones, though not all of them. The sample lists around 190,000 clones; approximately 79% were seen once. Sequencing used PBMCs. This chain links TRBV7-2 with TRBJ2-2; 10 bases map to TRBD1. The TCR comes from a woman in her twenties or thirties in good health and CMV-seropositive. CDR3 DNA sequence: TGTGCCAGCAGCTTTCGGACAGGGGGCACCGGGGAGCTGTTTTTT. Its protein is CASSFRTGGTGELFF.